Sequencing of this TCR beta chain was carried out in a study of blood T cell repertoires in COVID-19. V was clipped by 4 bases and J by 8 bases; unmatched bases: 12. Germline-derived CDR1 and CDR2 are SGDLS and YYNGEE. The CDR3 sequence is 16 residues long. Assay used: immunoSEQ multiplex PCR; TCRdb lists only in-frame clones, some missing. The sample records 250,000 to 350,000 clones, 75% to 90% being singletons. This sequence originates from a man aged 25 to 40 with acute or convalescent COVID-19. Sequenced: peripheral blood. The V call is TRBV9, the J call TRBJ1-4; 9 positions match TRBD1. CDR3 coding DNA: TGTGCCAGCAGCTACCGTGGACAGGGGAATAGAGAAAAACTGTTTTTT. Protein sequence: CASSYRGQGNREKLFF. The whole variable domain, remainder taken from reference TRBV9 and TRBJ1-4, is DSGVTQTPKHLITATGQRVTLRCSPRSGDLSVYWYQQSLDQGLQFLIQYYNGEERAKGNILERFSAQQFPDLHSELNLSSLELGDSALYFCASSYRGQGNREKLFFGSGTQLSVL.